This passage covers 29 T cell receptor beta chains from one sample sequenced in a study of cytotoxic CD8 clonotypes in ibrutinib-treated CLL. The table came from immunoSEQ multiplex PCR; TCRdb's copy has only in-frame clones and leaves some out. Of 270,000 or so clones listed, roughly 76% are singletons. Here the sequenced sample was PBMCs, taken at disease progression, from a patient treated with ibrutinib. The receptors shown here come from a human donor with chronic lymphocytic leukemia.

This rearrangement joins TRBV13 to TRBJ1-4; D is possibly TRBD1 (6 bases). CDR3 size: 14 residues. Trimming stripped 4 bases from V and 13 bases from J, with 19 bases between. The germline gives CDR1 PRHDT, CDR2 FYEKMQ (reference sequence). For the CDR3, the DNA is TGTGCCAGCAGCTCAACAGGGAGGGTGGACGGACTGTTTTTT. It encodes CASSSTGRVDGLFF.

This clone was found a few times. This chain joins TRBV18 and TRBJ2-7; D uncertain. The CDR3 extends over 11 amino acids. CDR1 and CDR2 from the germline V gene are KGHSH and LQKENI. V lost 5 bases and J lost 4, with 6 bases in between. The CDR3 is CASSSEYEQYF. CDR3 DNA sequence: TGTGCCAGCTCATCCGAATACGAGCAGTACTTC.

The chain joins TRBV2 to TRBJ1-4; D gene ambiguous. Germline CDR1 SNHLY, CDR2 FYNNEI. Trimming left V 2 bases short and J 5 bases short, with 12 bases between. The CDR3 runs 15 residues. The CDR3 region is CASSEFGLRNEKLFF. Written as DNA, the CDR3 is TGTGCCAGCAGTGAATTCGGACTGCGGAATGAAAAACTGTTTTTT.

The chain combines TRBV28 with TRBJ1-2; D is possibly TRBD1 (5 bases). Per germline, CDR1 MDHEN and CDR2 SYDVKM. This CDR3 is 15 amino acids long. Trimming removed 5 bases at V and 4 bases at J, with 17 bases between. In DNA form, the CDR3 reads TGTGCCAGCAGTAAGGCCGCAGGGTACGGCTATGGCTACACCTTC. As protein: CASSKAAGYGYGYTF.

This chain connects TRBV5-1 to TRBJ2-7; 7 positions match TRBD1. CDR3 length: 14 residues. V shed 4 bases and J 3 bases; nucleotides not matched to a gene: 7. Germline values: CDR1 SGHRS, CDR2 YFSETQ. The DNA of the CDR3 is TGCGCCAGCAGCGCTAGGACAGGTGGCTACGAGCAGTACTTC. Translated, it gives CASSARTGGYEQYF.

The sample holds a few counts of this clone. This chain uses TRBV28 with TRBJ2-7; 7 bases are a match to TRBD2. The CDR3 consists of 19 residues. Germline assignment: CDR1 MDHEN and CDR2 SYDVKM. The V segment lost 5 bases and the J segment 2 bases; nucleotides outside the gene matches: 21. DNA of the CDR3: TGTGCCAGCAGTAGTTGGGCAGGGACTAAAACACCGAGGGCCTACGAGCAGTACTTC. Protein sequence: CASSSWAGTKTPRAYEQYF.

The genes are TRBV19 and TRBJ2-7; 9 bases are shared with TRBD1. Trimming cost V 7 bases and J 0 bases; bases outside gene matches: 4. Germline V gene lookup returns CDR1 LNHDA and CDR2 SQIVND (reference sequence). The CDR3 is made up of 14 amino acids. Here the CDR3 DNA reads TGTGCCAGTAATCCGGACAGGGGCTCCTACGAGCAGTACTTC. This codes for CASNPDRGSYEQYF.

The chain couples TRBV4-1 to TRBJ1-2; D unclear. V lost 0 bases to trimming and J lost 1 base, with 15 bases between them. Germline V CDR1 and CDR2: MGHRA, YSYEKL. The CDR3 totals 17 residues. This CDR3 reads CASSQDKTDSFNYGYTF. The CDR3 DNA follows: TGCGCCAGCAGCCAAGATAAAACAGATAGCTTTAACTATGGCTACACCTTC.

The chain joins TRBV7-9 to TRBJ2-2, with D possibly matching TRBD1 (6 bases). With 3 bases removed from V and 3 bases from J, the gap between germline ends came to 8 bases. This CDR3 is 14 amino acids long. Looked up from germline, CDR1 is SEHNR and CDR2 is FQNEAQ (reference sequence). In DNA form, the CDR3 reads TGTGCCAGCAGCTTCGGACAGTACACCGGGGAGCTGTTTTTT. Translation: CASSFGQYTGELFF.

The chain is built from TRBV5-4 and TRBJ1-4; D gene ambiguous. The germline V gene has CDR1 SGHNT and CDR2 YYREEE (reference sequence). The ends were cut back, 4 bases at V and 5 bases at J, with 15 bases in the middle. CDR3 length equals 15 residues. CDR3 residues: CASSPPGERNEKLFF. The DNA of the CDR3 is TGTGCCAGCAGCCCCCCGGGAGAAAGAAATGAAAAACTGTTTTTT. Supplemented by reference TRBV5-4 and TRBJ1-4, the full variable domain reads ETGVTQSPTHLIKTRGQQVTLRCSSQSGHNTVSWYQQALGQGPQFIFQYYREEENGRGNFPPRFSGLQFPNYSSELNVNALELDDSALYLCASSPPGERNEKLFFGSGTQLSVL.

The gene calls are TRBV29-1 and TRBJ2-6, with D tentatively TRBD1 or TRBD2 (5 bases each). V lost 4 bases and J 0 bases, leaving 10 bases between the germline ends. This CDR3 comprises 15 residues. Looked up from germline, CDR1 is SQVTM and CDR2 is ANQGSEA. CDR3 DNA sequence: TGCAGCGTTGGGGGACGGTTCTCTGGGGCCAACGTCCTGACTTTC. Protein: CSVGGRFSGANVLTF.

This CDR3 reads CSAGRGPEAFF. For the CDR3, the DNA is TGCAGTGCAGGTAGGGGTCCTGAAGCTTTCTTT. The chain uses TRBV20-1 and TRBJ1-1; a weak D match, TRBD1 (5 bases). The CDR3 is made up of 11 amino acids. Trimming stripped 6 bases from V and 6 bases from J, with 11 bases between. CDR1 is DFQATT, CDR2 SNEGSKA, per germline (reference sequence).

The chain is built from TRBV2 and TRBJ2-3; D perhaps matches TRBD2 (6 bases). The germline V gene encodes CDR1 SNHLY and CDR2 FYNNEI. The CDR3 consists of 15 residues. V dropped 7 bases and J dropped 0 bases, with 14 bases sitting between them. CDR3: CASNRAGPSTDTQYF. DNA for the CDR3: TGTGCCAGCAACCGAGCGGGTCCTAGCACAGATACGCAGTATTTT.

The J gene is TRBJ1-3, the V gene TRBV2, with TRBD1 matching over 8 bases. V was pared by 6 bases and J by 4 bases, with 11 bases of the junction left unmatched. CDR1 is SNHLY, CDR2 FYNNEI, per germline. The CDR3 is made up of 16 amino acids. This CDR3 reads CASSEIQGAYGNTIYF. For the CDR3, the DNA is TGTGCCAGCAGCGAAATCCAGGGGGCTTACGGAAACACCATATATTTT.

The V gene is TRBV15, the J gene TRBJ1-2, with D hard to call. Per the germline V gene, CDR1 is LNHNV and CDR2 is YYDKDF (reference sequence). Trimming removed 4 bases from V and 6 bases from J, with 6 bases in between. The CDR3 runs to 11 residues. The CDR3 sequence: CATSNWDGYTF. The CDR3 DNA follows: TGTGCCACCAGCAACTGGGATGGCTACACCTTC.

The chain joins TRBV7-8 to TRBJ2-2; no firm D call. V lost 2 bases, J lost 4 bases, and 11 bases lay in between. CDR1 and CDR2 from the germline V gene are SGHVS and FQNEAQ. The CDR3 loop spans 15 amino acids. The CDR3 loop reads CASSLRSVVTGELFF. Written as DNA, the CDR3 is TGTGCCAGCAGCTTAAGATCGGTAGTCACCGGGGAGCTGTTTTTT. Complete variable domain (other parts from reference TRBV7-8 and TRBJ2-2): GAGVSQSPRYKVAKRGQDVALRCDPISGHVSLFWYQQALGQGPEFLTYFQNEAQLDKSGLPSDRFFAERPEGSVSTLKIQRTQQEDSAVYLCASSLRSVVTGELFFGEGSRLTVL.

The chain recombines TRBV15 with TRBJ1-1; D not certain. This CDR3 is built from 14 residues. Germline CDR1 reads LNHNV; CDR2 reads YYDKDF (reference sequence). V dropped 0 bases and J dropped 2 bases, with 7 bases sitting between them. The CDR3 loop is CATSRDLFNTEAFF. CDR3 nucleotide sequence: TGTGCCACCAGCAGAGATCTTTTTAACACTGAAGCTTTCTTT.

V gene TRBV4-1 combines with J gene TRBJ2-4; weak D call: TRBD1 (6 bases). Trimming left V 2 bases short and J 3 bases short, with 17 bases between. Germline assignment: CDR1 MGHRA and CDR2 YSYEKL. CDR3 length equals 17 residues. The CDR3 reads CASSQWGQGKDKNIQYF. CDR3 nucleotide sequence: TGCGCCAGCAGCCAATGGGGGCAGGGAAAGGACAAAAACATTCAGTACTTC.

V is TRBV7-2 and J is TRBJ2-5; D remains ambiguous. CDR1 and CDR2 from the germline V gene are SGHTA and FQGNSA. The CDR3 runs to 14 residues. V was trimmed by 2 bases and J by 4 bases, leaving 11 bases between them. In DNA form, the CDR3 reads TGTGCCAGCAGCTTAAGGGCAGATAGAGAGACCCAGTACTTC. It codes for CASSLRADRETQYF.

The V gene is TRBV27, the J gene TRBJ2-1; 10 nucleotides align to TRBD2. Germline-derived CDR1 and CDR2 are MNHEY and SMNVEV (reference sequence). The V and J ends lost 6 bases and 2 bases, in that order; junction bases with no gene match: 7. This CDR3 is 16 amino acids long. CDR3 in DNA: TGTGCCAGCAGCATTAGCGGGAGGCCTGCCTACAATGAGCAGTTCTTC. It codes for CASSISGRPAYNEQFF.

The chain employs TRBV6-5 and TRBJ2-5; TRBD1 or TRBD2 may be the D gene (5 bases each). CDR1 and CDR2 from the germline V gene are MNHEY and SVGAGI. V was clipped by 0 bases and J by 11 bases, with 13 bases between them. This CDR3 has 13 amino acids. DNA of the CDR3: TGTGCCAGCAGTTACTCGGCAGCCTGGGGGCAGTACTTC. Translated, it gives CASSYSAAWGQYF.

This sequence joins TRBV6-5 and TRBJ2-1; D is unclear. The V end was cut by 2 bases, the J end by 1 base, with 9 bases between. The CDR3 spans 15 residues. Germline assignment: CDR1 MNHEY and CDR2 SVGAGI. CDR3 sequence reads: CASSYGQESYNEQFF. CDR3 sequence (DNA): TGTGCCAGCAGTTACGGGCAGGAGTCCTACAATGAGCAGTTCTTC.

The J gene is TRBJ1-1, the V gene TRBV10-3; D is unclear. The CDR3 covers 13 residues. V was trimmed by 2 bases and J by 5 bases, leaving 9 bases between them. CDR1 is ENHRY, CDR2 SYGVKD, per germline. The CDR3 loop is CAISEGDRTEAFF. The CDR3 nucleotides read TGTGCCATCAGTGAGGGGGATAGGACTGAAGCTTTCTTT.

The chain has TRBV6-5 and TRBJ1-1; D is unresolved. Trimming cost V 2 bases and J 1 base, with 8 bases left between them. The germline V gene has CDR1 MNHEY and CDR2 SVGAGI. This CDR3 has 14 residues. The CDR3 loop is CASSYEGQNTEAFF. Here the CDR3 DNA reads TGTGCCAGCAGTTACGAGGGCCAGAACACTGAAGCTTTCTTT.

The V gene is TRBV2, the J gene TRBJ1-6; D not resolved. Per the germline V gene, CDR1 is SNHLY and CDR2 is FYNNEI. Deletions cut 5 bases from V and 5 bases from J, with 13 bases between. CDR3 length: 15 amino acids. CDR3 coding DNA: TGTGCCAGCAGTCCGCGGACTGCAGATAATTCACCCCTCCACTTT. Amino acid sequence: CASSPRTADNSPLHF.

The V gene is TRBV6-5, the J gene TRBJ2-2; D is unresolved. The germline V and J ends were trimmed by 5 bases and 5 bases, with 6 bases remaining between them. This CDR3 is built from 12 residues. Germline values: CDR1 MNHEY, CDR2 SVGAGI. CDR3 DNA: TGTGCCAGCAGTCCGAGAACCGGGGAGCTGTTTTTT. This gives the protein CASSPRTGELFF.

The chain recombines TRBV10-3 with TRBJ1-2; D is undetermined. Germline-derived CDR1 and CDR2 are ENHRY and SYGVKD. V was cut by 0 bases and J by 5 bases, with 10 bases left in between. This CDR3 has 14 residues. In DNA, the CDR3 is TGTGCCATCAGTGAGTCGTTGAATAAATATGGCTACACCTTC. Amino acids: CAISESLNKYGYTF.

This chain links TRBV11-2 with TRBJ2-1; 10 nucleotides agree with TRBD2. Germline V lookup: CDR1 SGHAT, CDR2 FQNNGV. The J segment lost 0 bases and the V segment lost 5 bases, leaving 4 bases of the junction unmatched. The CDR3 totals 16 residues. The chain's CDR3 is CASSPIAGGSYNEQFF. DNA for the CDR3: TGTGCCAGCAGCCCCATAGCGGGGGGCTCCTACAATGAGCAGTTCTTC.

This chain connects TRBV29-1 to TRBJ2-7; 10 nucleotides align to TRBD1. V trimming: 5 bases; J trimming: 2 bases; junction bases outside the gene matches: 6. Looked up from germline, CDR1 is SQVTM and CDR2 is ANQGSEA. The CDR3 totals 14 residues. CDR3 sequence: CSVSGGQGTYEQYF. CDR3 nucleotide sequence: TGCAGCGTTTCTGGGGGACAGGGGACCTACGAGCAGTACTTC.